The 12 T cell receptor beta chains presented below share a single source sample, sequenced in a study of T cells in Graves' hyperthyroidism and ophthalmopathy. Researchers amplified the TCR beta CDR3 regions from RNA transcripts. The TCR CDR3 first-round RT-PCR relied on the HTBI primer set. MiXCR, run by TCRdb on the multiplex PCR reads, gives a single entry per CDR3 protein. This sample yields hundreds of thousands of distinct CDR3 sequences, of which approximately 15% are seen a single time; around 13% belongs to the top ten. The sample taken for sequencing was blood. The origin of the receptors is a man in his late teens or twenties with Graves' ophthalmopathy.

This clonotype was detected many times. DNA for the CDR3: TGTGCCACCAGCAGAGACAGTGAAAAACTGTTTTTT. This sequence encodes CATSRDSEKLFF. The chain links TRBV15 to TRBJ1-4; D remains ambiguous. The length of the CDR3 is 12 residues. Germline-derived CDR1 and CDR2 are LNHNV and YYDKDF (reference sequence). Trimming removed 0 bases from V and 7 bases from J, with 3 bases in between. The variable domain in full, with the rest retrieved from reference TRBV15 and TRBJ1-4, is DAMVIQNPRYQVTQFGKPVTLSCSQTLNHNVMYWYQQKSSQAPKLLFHYYDKDFNNEADTPDNFQSRRPNTSFCFLDIRSPGLGDTAMYLCATSRDSEKLFFGSGTQLSVL.

This clonotype was picked up a small number of times. V is TRBV6-1 and J is TRBJ1-2; 7 bases map to TRBD1. This CDR3 region has 13 residues. V lost 6 bases to trimming and J lost 4 bases; unmatched junction nucleotides: 5. Germline V lookup: CDR1 MNHNS, CDR2 SASEGT. The CDR3 nucleotides are TGTGCCAGCAGGCCGACAGGGCGCTATGGCTACACCTTC. It translates to CASRPTGRYGYTF.

The chain employs TRBV6-1 and TRBJ1-5; tentative D call: TRBD1 (6 bases). V lost 6 bases to trimming and J lost 0 bases, with 21 bases between them. The CDR3 is 18 residues long. Germline-derived CDR1 and CDR2 are MNHNS and SASEGT. CDR3 in amino acids: CASSSGAFRGYSNQPQHF. The DNA of the CDR3 is TGTGCCAGCAGCTCAGGGGCCTTTAGGGGCTATAGCAATCAGCCCCAGCATTTT.

Here the CDR3 DNA reads TGTGCCAGCAGTGGCGTTCAGACTAGATTAGCAGATACGCAGTATTTT. This sequence encodes CASSGVQTRLADTQYF. J is TRBJ2-3 and V is TRBV2; a weak D match, TRBD2 (6 bases). CDR1 and CDR2 (germline): SNHLY, FYNNEI. The CDR3 extends over 16 amino acids. The ends were cut back, 4 bases at V and 4 bases at J, with 18 bases in the middle.

This clonotype was observed at least ten times. V gene TRBV11-3 combines with J gene TRBJ2-1; no clear D. This CDR3 region has 12 residues. Germline loops: CDR1 SGHNT, CDR2 YENEEA. Trimming stripped 1 base from V and 10 bases from J, with 8 bases between. The CDR3 reads CASSLGLQEQFF. DNA for the CDR3: TGTGCCAGCAGCTTAGGCCTACAAGAGCAGTTCTTC.

This clonotype was seen at least ten times. V gene TRBV5-1 combines with J gene TRBJ2-1; D possibly matches TRBD1 or TRBD2 (5 bases each). Germline V gene lookup returns CDR1 SGHRS and CDR2 YFSETQ. The CDR3 extends over 16 amino acids. Trimming left V 0 bases short and J 10 bases short, with 20 bases between. The CDR3 DNA reads as TGCGCCAGCAGCTTGGGGCCCGGGACCGATAAGCCCGAGCAGTTCTTC. Its translation: CASSLGPGTDKPEQFF.

This clonotype was found many times. This chain uses TRBV18 with TRBJ1-1, with TRBD1 as a possible D gene (5 bases). The V and J ends lost 6 bases and 5 bases respectively, with 13 bases between them. This CDR3 spans 13 amino acids. Germline V gene data show CDR1 as KGHSH and CDR2 as LQKENI. The CDR3 spells CASSPPGVTEAFF. The CDR3 coding sequence is TGTGCCAGCTCCCCGCCGGGGGTTACTGAAGCTTTCTTT.

The chain recombines TRBV10-3 with TRBJ2-3; a possible D gene is TRBD1 (6 bases). The V end was cut by 3 bases, the J end by 1 base, with 11 bases between. CDR3 size: 15 residues. Germline-derived CDR1 and CDR2 are ENHRY and SYGVKD. CDR3: CAISEWAGGTDTQYF. The CDR3 bases are TGTGCCATCAGTGAATGGGCAGGGGGCACAGATACGCAGTATTTT.

This clonotype was recorded a few times. The genes are TRBV7-6 and TRBJ2-2; TRBD2 might be the D (6 bases). The germline V and J ends were trimmed by 6 bases and 6 bases, with 14 bases remaining between them. The CDR3 consists of 14 residues. Germline lookup yields CDR1 SGHVS and CDR2 FNYEAQ. CDR3 protein: CASRSPTGAGELFF. The CDR3, as DNA: TGTGCCAGCAGATCACCGACGGGAGCCGGGGAGCTGTTTTTT.

J is TRBJ1-6 and V is TRBV19, with TRBD1 matching 7 bases. The trim removed 5 bases at V and 6 bases at J, leaving 1 base unmatched. There are 13 residues in the CDR3. Germline V gives CDR1 LNHDA, CDR2 SQIVND (reference sequence). CDR3: CASSGQANSPLHF. The DNA of the CDR3 is TGTGCCAGTAGTGGACAGGCTAATTCACCCCTCCACTTT.

This clonotype showed up many times. The V gene is TRBV10-3, the J gene TRBJ2-3; 7 bases fit TRBD2. The CDR3 extends over 15 amino acids. The V and J ends lost 7 bases and 3 bases, in that order; junction bases with no gene match: 10. Germline V gene lookup returns CDR1 ENHRY and CDR2 SYGVKD. The CDR3 sequence is CAIKAGHGRTDTQYF. CDR3 DNA sequence: TGTGCCATCAAGGCGGGCCACGGGAGGACAGATACGCAGTATTTT.

V and J are TRBV19 and TRBJ1-1; tentatively, D is TRBD1 (6 bases). V was trimmed by 7 bases and J by 6 bases, leaving 18 bases between them. The CDR3 consists of 14 residues. From germline, CDR1 is LNHDA and CDR2 SQIVND (reference sequence). As DNA, the CDR3 is TGTGCCAGTATGTTCTGGGGGGCGCCGGCTGAAGCTTTCTTT. Residues: CASMFWGAPAEAFF. Variable domain in full (rest from reference TRBV19 and TRBJ1-1): DGGITQSPKYLFRKEGQNVTLSCEQNLNHDAMYWYRQDPGQGLRLIYYSQIVNDFQKGDIAEGYSVSREKKESFPLTVTSAQKNPTAFYLCASMFWGAPAEAFFGQGTRLTVV.